This T cell receptor (beta chain) was sequenced for a study of blood T cell repertoires in COVID-19 (dated by TCRdb to 2020 to 2022). Study-wide context: Samples covering the acute and convalescent phases of COVID-19 were provided by collaborators in the United States, Italy and Spain. The prospective study material was composed of cDNA or gDNA derived from T cells, B-cell-depleted T cells, or PBMCs. Subjects who had been exposed to COVID-19, were actively infected with it, or had recovered from it provided the deeply sampled blood TCRbeta repertoires that made up the dataset. The samples were drawn from the first 160 participants of the ongoing ImmuneRACE study and from 1,254 subjects provided by 6 global collaborators. A freely available public database, intended as a resource for researchers studying the immune response to SARS-CoV-2, is where the repertoires were released. Where HLA class I and class II types were available, the types were taken from metadata supplied by the sample provider, not from assay-based typing. Nearly every sample came with metadata listing a de-identified subject ID, COVID-19 status, age in years and sex.

Overall results and qualifications from the work: The amount of clinical and demographic metadata varied by source and participant and was provided uncurated.

TCRbeta CDR3 regions were amplified from genomic DNA using the immunoSEQ Assay, a bias-controlled multiplex PCR. The paper's processing steps were these. Nucleated cell counts per sample were estimated from amplification of reference gene primers within the assay. To quantify the absolute abundance of each unique TCRbeta CDR3 rearrangement, sequence reads were collapsed and filtered. For each sample, productive Simpson clonality was calculated as the square root of Simpson's diversity index across productive rearrangements. TCRdb limited this immuneACCESS table to in-frame rearrangements with V and J called. A share of clones is missing; checked studies link under half to unresolved V genes, and the rest is unexplained. The V and J calls and clone size are taken from that table; D and trimming were inferred from the DNA. The table for this sample lists some 170,000 clones; 75% to 90% of them were counted only once. In total, the top ten clones hold 6.2% of the sample.

Clipping removes 6 bases from V and 3 bases from J, with 11 as the unmatched junction base count. The CDR3 runs 16 residues from the cysteine to the phenylalanine. The CDR3 DNA has 48 bases and is translated from base 1. The germline V gene encodes CDR1 SNHLY and CDR2 FYNNEI. Participants in the prospective study were enrolled through a virtual design, were aged 18 to 89 years, and lived in roughly 26 United States geographic areas. To assign participants to cohorts, the prospective study relied on clinical history that participants themselves reported in a screening survey and a study questionnaire. Recovered participants in ImmuneRACE Cohort 3 were defined by two consecutive negative NP/OP PCR tests, clearance by a healthcare professional, or resolution of symptoms. In the prospective study, mobile phlebotomists collected whole blood, serum and a nasopharyngeal or oropharyngeal swab from each participant. Participants in the prospective study had the option to provide additional blood draws and questionnaires over an approximately 2-month period. Before DNA extraction, blood samples from the prospective study were shipped at room temperature or frozen.

With respect to this clone: It lacks a known antigen. No much larger clone exists at a distance of one base, and base qualities are not known.

This receptor chain uses TRBV2 and TRBJ2-7; TRBD2 aligns with 10 central bases. The sequence came from a man in his forties who had recovered from COVID-19. Sequencing used PBMCs or T cells enriched from blood (not recorded which). The sequenced DNA is TGTGCCAGCAGGGCCCCCGTAGGACTAGCGGACTACGAGCAGTACTTC. Translated, this is CASRAPVGLADYEQYF.